The clone carrying this TCR beta chain has at least ten counts. These data originate in a study of spatial heterogeneity in lung cancer. Time point denoted: sample taken at primary tumor resection. Whole RNA, which was extracted from tumor, nontumor lung tissue or frozen PBMC, was sequenced without any cell sorting. This CDR3 has 17 amino acids. V was pared by 2 bases and J by 1 base, with 7 bases of the junction left unmatched. Germline V CDR1 and CDR2: MNHNS, SASEGT. TCRdb ran MiXCR on the 5' RACE reads and lists one entry per CDR3 protein. The sample includes about 23,000 distinct CDR3 sequences, about 4.7% of them seen just once.

The clonotype comes from a male donor with early-stage non-small cell lung cancer. Source: PBMCs, taken at surgery. The chain carries TRBV6-1 and TRBJ2-3; 9 bases are shared with TRBD2. CDR3 loop: CASSELPAGGGTDTQYF. Here the CDR3 DNA reads TGTGCCAGCAGTGAATTACCAGCGGGAGGCGGCACAGATACGCAGTATTTT.